The rows below give T cell receptor beta chains drawn from one sample of a study of blood T cell repertoires in COVID-19. Only in-frame clones appear in the TCRdb table, and some are missing; sequencing was by immunoSEQ multiplex PCR. Of about 49,000 clones in the sample, 82% were seen once. Sequenced input: peripheral blood. The receptors here all came from a woman in her sixties or seventies with acute or convalescent COVID-19. The CDR3 runs from the conserved cysteine through the conserved F or W. Each record gives: D gene, V gene, clone size, J gene, CDR3 protein, CDR3 DNA. A D gene is named only where the DNA matches it firmly. The size field is filled for only some rows; it gives once, few, many or a size class.

>TRBD2|TRBV7-9|-|TRBJ2-7
CASSFPSGGSYEQYF
TGTGCCAGCAGCTTTCCTAGCGGGGGCTCCTACGAGCAGTACTTC
>-|TRBV9|-|TRBJ2-3
CASSAEVPDTQYF
TGTGCCAGCAGCGCAGAGGTGCCAGATACGCAGTATTTT
>-|TRBV29-1|-|TRBJ2-2
CSVEIRQGYSNTGELFF
TGCAGCGTTGAAATACGGCAGGGGTATTCGAACACCGGGGAGCTGTTTTTT
>-|TRBV19|once|TRBJ1-5
CASSTQDNQPQHF
TGTGCCAGTAGTACCCAGGATAATCAGCCCCAGCATTTT
>-|TRBV19|-|TRBJ1-4
CASKRESKSNEKLFF
TGTGCCAGCAAAAGAGAGTCAAAAAGTAATGAAAAACTGTTTTTT
>-|TRBV2|-|TRBJ2-3
CATSDTSTDTQYF
TGTGCCACTTCCGACACTAGCACAGATACGCAGTATTTT
>-|TRBV5-1|-|TRBJ1-4
CASSLGTDIIEKLFF
TGCGCCAGCAGCTTGGGGACAGACATTATAGAAAAACTGTTTTTT
>TRBD1|TRBV5-1|-|TRBJ2-5
CASSPGQGKWETQYF
TGCGCCAGCAGCCCGGGACAGGGAAAATGGGAGACCCAGTACTTC
>-|TRBV5-1|-|TRBJ2-3
CASSLVAASTDTQYF
TGCGCCAGCAGCTTGGTAGCGGCTAGCACAGATACGCAGTATTTT
>-|TRBV28|-|TRBJ1-4
CASNPRRVGEKLFF
TGTGCCAGCAACCCCCGGAGGGTAGGAGAAAAACTGTTTTTT
>TRBD1|TRBV7-6|-|TRBJ1-3
CASSLGTATLGNTIYF
TGTGCCAGCAGTTTGGGGACAGCCACTCTTGGAAACACCATATATTTT
>-|TRBV6-4|-|TRBJ1-5
CASSEGEGQPQHF
TGTGCCAGCAGTGAGGGAGAAGGGCAGCCCCAGCATTTT
>TRBD2|TRBV5-4|-|TRBJ2-5
CASSRGGRYQETQYF
TGTGCCAGCAGCCGCGGGGGTCGATATCAAGAGACCCAGTACTTC
>-|TRBV18|few|TRBJ1-1
CASSPYSDSSNTEAFF
TGTGCCAGCTCACCCTATTCAGACAGTTCAAACACTGAAGCTTTCTTT
>-|TRBV19|-|TRBJ1-1
CASSSGRRGTNTEAFF
TGTGCCAGTAGTAGTGGGAGGCGAGGGACGAACACTGAAGCTTTCTTT
>-|TRBV4-2|-|TRBJ1-1
CASSLKFSTGPDPTEAFF
TGTGCCAGCAGCCTCAAGTTTTCTACAGGCCCGGATCCCACTGAAGCTTTCTTT
>-|TRBV29-1|once|TRBJ1-1
CSVENVGRAFF
TGCAGCGTTGAGAACGTAGGGAGGGCTTTCTTT
>-|TRBV19|-|TRBJ2-3
CASSKYAGTDTQYF
TGTGCCAGTAGTAAATACGCCGGGACAGATACGCAGTATTTT
>-|TRBV14|-|TRBJ2-2
CASSQTLPGERDVNTGELFF
TGTGCCAGCAGCCAAACCCTCCCGGGGGAAAGGGATGTGAACACCGGGGAGCTGTTTTTT
>-|TRBV7-8|few|TRBJ1-3
CASSPQQGSGGNTIYF
TGTGCCAGCAGCCCGCAACAGGGCTCTGGTGGAAACACCATATATTTT
>-|TRBV7-9|-|TRBJ1-1
CASSLMGQNTEAFF
TGTGCCAGCAGCTTGATGGGGCAGAACACTGAAGCTTTCTTT
>-|TRBV5-8|-|TRBJ2-7
CASTKSGYSYEQYF
TGTGCCAGCACCAAAAGCGGGTATTCCTACGAGCAGTACTTC
>TRBD2|TRBV27|-|TRBJ2-5
CASSLRMAGGETQYF
TGTGCCAGCAGTTTAAGGATGGCGGGGGGGGAGACCCAGTACTTC
>-|TRBV5-5|-|TRBJ1-1
CASSLGTPLNTEAFF
TGTGCCAGCAGCTTGGGGACACCTCTAAACACTGAAGCTTTCTTT
>TRBD1|TRBV7-2|-|TRBJ1-4
CASREPGQGNEKLFF
TGTGCCAGCAGGGAGCCGGGACAGGGGAATGAAAAACTGTTTTTT
>-|TRBV12-5|-|TRBJ2-7
CASGRGLAGNEQYF
TGTGCTAGTGGCCGGGGACTCGCTGGGAACGAGCAGTACTTC
>TRBD1|TRBV19|-|TRBJ2-7
CASSTHGGQGVLYF
TGTGCCAGTAGTACCCATGGGGGACAGGGGGTGTTGTACTTC
>-|TRBV10-2|-|TRBJ1-1
CASSDPFVGGHTEAFF
TGCGCCAGCAGTGACCCGTTCGTCGGGGGGCACACTGAAGCTTTCTTT
>-|TRBV19|-|TRBJ2-4
CASSIPGFGAKNIQYF
TGTGCCAGTAGTATTCCCGGGTTCGGAGCCAAAAACATTCAGTACTTC
>-|TRBV7-7|once|TRBJ2-5
CASSRDLQETQYF
TGTGCCAGCAGTCGGGACTTGCAAGAGACCCAGTACTTC
>TRBD2|TRBV6-1|-|TRBJ2-7
CASSGGGSGKFYEQYF
TGTGCCAGCAGTGGGGGGGGGTCAGGGAAATTCTACGAGCAGTACTTC
>TRBD1|TRBV5-1|-|TRBJ1-1
CASSLTGQIEAFF
TGCGCCAGCAGCCTGACGGGACAGATTGAAGCTTTCTTT
>-|TRBV7-6|-|TRBJ1-1
CASSLNQGRGTEAFF
TGTGCCAGCAGCCTAAATCAGGGTAGGGGCACTGAAGCTTTCTTT